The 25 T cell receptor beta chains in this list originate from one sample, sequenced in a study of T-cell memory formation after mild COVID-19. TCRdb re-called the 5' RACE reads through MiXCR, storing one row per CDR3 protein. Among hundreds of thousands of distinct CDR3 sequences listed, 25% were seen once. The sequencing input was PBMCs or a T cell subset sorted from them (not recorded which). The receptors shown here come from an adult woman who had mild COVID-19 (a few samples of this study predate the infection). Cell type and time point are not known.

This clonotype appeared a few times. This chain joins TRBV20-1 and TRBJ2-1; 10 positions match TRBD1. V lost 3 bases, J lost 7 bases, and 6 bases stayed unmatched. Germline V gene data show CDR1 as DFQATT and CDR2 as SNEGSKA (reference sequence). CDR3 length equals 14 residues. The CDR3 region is CSASVRDRGNEQFF. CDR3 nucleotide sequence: TGCAGTGCTAGTGTCCGGGACAGGGGTAATGAGCAGTTCTTC.

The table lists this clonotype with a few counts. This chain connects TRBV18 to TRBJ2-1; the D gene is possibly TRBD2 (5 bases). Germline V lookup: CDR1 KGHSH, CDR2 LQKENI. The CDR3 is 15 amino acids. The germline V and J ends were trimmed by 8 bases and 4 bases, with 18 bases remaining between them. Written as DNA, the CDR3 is TGTGCCAGCCTCCTCCTCGGGGAGAGATACAATGAGCAGTTCTTC. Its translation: CASLLLGERYNEQFF.

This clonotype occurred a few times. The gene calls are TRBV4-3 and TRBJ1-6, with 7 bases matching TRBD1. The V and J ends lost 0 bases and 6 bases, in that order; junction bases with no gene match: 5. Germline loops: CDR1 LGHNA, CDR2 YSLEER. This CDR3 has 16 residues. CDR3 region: CASSQEEGALNSPLHF. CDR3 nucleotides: TGCGCCAGCAGCCAAGAGGAGGGGGCGCTTAATTCACCCCTCCACTTT.

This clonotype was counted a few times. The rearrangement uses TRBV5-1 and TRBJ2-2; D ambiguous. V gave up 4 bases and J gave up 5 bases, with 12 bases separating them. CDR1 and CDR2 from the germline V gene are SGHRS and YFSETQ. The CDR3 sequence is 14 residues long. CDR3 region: CASSPEYATGELFF. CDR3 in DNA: TGCGCCAGCAGCCCCGAGTACGCGACCGGGGAGCTGTTTTTT.

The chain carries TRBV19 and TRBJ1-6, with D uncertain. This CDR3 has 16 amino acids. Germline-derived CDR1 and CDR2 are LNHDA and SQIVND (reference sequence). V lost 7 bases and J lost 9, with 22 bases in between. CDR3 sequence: CASTATGPVWGSPLHF. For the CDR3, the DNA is TGTGCCAGTACCGCGACCGGCCCAGTGTGGGGTTCACCCCTCCACTTT.

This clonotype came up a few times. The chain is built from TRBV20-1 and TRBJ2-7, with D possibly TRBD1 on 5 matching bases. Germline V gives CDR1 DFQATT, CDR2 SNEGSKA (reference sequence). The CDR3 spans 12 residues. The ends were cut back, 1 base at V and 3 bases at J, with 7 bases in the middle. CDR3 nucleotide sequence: TGCAGTGCTAGAGGGACACTCTACGAGCAGTACTTC. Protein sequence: CSARGTLYEQYF.

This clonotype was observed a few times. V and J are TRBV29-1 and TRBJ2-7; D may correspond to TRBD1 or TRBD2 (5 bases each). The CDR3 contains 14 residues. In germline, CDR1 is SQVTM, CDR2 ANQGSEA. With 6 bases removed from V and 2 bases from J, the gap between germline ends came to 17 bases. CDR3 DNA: TGCAGCGTACCCGGGAAGACAGCCCCCTACGAGCAGTACTTC. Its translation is CSVPGKTAPYEQYF.

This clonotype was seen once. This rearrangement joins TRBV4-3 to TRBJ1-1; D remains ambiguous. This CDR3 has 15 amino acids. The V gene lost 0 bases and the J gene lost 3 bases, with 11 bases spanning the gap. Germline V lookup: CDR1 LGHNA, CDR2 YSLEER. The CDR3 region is CASSQDPGRDTEAFF. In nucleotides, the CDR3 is TGCGCCAGCAGCCAAGATCCGGGTCGGGACACTGAAGCTTTCTTT.

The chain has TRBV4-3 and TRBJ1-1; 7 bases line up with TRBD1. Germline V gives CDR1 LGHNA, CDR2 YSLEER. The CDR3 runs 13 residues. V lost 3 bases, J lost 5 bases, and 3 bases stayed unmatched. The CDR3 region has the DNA TGCGCCAGCAGCCACGTACAGGGGACTGAAGCTTTCTTT. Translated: CASSHVQGTEAFF.

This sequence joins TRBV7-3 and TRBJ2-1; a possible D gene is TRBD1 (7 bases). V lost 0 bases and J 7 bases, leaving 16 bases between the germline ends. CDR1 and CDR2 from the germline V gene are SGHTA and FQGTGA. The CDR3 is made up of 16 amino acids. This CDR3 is CASSLTLGQGGNEQFF. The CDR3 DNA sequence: TGTGCCAGCAGCTTAACCCTCGGGCAGGGGGGAAATGAGCAGTTCTTC.

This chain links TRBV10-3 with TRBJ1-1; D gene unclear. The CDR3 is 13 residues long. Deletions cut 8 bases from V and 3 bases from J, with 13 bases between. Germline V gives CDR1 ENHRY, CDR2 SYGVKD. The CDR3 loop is CAIRKGWDTEAFF. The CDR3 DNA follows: TGTGCCATCCGAAAGGGTTGGGACACTGAAGCTTTCTTT.

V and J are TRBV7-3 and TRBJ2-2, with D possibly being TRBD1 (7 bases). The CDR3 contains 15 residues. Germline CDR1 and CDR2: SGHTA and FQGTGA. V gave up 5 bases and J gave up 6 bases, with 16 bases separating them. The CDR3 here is CASSKTGEAPGELFF. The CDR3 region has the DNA TGTGCCAGCAGCAAAACAGGGGAGGCCCCCGGGGAGCTGTTTTTT.

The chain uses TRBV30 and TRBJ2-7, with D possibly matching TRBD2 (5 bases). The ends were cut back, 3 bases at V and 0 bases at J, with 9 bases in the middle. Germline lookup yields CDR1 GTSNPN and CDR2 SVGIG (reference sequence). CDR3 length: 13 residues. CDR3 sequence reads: CAWSPGSSYEQYF. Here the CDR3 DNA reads TGTGCCTGGAGCCCTGGGAGCTCCTACGAGCAGTACTTC.

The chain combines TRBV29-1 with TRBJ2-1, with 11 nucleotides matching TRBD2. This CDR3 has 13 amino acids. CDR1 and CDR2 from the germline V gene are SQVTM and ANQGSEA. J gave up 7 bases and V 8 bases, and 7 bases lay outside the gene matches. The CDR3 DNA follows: TGCAGCCTTAGCGGGAGGGCAAAAAATGAGCAGTTCTTC. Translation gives CSLSGRAKNEQFF.

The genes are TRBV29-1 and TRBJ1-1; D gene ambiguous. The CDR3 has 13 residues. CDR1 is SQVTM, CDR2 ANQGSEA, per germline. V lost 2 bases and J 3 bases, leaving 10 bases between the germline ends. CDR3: CSVENGLDTEAFF. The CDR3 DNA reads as TGCAGCGTTGAAAATGGGTTGGACACTGAAGCTTTCTTT.

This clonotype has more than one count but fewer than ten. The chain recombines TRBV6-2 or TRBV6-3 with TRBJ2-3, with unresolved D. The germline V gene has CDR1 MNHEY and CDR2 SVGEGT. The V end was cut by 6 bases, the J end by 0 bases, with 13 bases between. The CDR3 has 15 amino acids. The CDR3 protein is CASRRLVLSTDTQYF. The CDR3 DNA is TGTGCCAGCAGACGACTGGTCCTCAGCACAGATACGCAGTATTTT.

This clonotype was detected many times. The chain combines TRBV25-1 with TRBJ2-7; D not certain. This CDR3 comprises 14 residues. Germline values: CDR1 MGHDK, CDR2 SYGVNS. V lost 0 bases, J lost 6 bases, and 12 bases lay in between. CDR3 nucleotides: TGTGCCAGCAGTGAATATGCATTCACGGGCGAGCAGTACTTC. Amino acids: CASSEYAFTGEQYF.

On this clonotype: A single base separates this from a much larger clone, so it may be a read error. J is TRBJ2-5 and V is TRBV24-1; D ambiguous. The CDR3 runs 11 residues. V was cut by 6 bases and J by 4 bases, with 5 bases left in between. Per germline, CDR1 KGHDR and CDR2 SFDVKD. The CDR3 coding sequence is TGTGCCACCAGTCACGGAGAGACCCAGTACTTC. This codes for CATSHGETQYF.

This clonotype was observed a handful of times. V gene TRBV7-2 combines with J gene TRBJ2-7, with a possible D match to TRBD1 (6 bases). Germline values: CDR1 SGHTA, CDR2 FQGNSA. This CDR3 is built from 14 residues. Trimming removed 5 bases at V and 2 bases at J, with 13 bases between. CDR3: CASSPQGWAYEQYF. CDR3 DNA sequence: TGTGCCAGCAGCCCTCAGGGGTGGGCCTACGAGCAGTACTTC.

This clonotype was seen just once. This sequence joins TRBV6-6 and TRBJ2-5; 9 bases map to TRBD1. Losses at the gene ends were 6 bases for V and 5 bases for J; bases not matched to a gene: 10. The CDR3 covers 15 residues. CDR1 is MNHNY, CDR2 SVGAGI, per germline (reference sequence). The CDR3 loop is CASRGGQGSLETQYF. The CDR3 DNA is TGTGCCAGCAGAGGGGGACAGGGTTCTTTGGAGACCCAGTACTTC.

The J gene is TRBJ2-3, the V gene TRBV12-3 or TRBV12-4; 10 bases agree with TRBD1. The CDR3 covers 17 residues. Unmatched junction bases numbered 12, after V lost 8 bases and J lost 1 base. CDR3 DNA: TGTGCCAGCGCGGAAGACAGGGGGCTTTGGGGCACAGATACGCAGTATTTT. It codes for CASAEDRGLWGTDTQYF.

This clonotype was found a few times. The CDR3 DNA follows: TGCAGCGTTGTGGAGGGAGCACCTTACAATGAGCAGTTCTTC. As protein: CSVVEGAPYNEQFF. J is TRBJ2-1 and V is TRBV29-1; TRBD2 is a possible D gene (6 bases). This CDR3 contains 14 residues. Germline V CDR1 and CDR2: SQVTM, ANQGSEA. The germline V and J ends were trimmed by 4 bases and 4 bases, with 14 bases remaining between them.

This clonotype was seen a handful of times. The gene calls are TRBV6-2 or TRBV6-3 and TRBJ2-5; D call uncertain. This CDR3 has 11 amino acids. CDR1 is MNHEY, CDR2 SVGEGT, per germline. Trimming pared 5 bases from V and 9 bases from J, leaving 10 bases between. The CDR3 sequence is CASSGVRAQYF. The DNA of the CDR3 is TGTGCCAGCAGTGGGGTTCGGGCCCAGTACTTC.

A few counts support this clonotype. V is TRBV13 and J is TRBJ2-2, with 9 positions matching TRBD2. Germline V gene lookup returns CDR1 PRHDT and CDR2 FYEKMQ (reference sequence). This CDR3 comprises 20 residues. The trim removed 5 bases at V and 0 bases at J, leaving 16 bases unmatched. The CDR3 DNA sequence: TGTGCCAGCAGCCCCCGTTGGGGCGGGGGGGAGATTCCGAACACCGGGGAGCTGTTTTTT. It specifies CASSPRWGGGEIPNTGELFF.

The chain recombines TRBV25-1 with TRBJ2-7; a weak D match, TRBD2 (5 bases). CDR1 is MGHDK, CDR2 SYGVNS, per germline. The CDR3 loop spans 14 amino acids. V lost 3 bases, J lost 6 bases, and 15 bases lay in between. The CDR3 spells CASSERGSNVEQYF. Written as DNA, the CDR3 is TGTGCCAGCAGTGAGCGTGGGAGTAATGTCGAGCAGTACTTC.